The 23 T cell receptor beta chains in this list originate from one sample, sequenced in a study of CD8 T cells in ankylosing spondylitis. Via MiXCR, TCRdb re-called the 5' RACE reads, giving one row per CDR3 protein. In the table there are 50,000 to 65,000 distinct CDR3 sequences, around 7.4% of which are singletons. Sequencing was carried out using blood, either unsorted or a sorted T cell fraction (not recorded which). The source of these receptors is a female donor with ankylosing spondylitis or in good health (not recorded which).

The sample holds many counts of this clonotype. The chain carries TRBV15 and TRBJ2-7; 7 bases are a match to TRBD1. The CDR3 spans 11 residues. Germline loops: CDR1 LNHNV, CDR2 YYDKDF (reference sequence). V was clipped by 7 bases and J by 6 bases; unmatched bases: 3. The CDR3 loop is CATKTGTEQYV. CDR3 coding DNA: TGTGCCACCAAGACAGGGACCGAGCAGTACGTC.

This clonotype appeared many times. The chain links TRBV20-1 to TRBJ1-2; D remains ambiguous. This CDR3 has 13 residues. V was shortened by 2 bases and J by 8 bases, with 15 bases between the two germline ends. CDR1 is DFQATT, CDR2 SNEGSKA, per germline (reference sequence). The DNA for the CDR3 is TGCAGTGCTAGATATTCGCCTCTCGGCGGCTACACCTTC. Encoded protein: CSARYSPLGGYTF.

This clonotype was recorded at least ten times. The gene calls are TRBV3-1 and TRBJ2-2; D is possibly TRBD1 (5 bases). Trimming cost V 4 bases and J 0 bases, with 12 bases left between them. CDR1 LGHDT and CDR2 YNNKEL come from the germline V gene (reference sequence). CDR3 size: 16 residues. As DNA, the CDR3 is TGTGCCAGCAGCCTTCAACGACAGTCGAACACCGGGGAGCTGTTTTTT. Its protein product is CASSLQRQSNTGELFF.

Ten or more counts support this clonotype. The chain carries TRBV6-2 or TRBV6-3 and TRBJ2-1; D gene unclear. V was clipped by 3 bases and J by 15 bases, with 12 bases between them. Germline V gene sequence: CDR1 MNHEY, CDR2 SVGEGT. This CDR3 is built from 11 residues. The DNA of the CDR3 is TGTGCCAGCAGTTATCAGTCCGGGCTGTTCTTC. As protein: CASSYQSGLFF.

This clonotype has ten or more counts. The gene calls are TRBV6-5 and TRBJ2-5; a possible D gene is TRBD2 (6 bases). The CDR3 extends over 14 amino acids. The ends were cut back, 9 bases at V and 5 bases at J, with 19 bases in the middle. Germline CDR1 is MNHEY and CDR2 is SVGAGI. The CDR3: CASSPGGRGETQYF. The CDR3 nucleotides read TGTGCCAGTTCTCCCGGGGGACGCGGGGAGACCCAGTACTTC.

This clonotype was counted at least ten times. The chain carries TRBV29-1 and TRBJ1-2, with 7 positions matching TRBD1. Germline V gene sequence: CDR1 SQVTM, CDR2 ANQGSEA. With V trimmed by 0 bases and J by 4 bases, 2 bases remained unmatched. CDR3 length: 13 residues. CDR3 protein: CSVEETGVYGYTF. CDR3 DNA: TGCAGCGTTGAAGAAACAGGGGTCTATGGCTACACCTTC.

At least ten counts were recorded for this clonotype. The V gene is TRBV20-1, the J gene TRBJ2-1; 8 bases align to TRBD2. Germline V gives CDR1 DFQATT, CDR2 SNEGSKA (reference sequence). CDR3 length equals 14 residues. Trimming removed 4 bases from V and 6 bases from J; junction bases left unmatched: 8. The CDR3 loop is CSATRGGALNEQFF. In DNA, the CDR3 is TGCAGTGCTACCCGGGGGGGCGCTCTCAATGAGCAGTTCTTC.

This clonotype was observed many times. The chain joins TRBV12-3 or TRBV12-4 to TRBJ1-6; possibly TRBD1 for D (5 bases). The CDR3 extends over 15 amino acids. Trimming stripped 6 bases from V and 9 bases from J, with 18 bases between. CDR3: CASRGRSSVGSPLHF. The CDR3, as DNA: TGTGCCAGCAGGGGACGGTCCTCAGTAGGTTCACCCCTCCACTTT.

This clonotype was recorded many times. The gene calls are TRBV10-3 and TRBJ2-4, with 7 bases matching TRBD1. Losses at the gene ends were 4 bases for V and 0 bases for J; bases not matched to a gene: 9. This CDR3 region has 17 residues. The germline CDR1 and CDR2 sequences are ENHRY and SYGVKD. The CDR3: CAISATGAGIAKNIQYF. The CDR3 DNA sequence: TGTGCCATCAGTGCCACAGGGGCAGGAATAGCCAAAAACATTCAGTACTTC.

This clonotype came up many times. The CDR3 protein is CSVGGGAGYNEQFF. For the CDR3, the DNA is TGCAGCGTTGGGGGGGGGGCCGGTTACAATGAGCAGTTCTTC. V is TRBV29-1 and J is TRBJ2-1, with D possibly matching TRBD2 (7 bases). Germline V lookup: CDR1 SQVTM, CDR2 ANQGSEA. This CDR3 has 14 residues. V shed 4 bases and J shed 4 bases, with 14 bases lying between them.

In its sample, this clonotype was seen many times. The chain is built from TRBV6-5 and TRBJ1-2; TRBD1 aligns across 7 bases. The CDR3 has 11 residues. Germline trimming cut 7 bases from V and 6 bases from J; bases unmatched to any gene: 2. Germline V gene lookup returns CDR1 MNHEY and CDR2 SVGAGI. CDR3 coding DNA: TGTGCCAGCACCACAGGGGATGGCTACACCTTC. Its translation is CASTTGDGYTF.

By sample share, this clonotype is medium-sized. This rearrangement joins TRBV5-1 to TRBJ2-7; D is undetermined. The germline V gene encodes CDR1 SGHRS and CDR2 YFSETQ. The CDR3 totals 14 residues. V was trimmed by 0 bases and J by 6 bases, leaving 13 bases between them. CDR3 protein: CASSLGMDHGEQYF. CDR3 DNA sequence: TGCGCCAGCAGCTTGGGAATGGATCACGGCGAGCAGTACTTC. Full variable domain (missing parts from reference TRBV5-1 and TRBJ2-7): KAGVTQTPRYLIKTRGQQVTLSCSPISGHRSVSWYQQTPGQGLQFLFEYFSETQRNKGNFPGRFSGRQFSNSRSEMNVSTLELGDSALYLCASSLGMDHGEQYFGPGTRLTVT.

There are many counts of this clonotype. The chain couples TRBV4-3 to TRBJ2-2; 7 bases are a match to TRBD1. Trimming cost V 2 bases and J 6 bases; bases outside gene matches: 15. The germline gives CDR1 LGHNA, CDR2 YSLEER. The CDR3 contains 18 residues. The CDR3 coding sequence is TGCGCCAGCAGCCAAAGACCCGACAGGGCAGGGTTTCCCGGGGAGCTGTTTTTT. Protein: CASSQRPDRAGFPGELFF.

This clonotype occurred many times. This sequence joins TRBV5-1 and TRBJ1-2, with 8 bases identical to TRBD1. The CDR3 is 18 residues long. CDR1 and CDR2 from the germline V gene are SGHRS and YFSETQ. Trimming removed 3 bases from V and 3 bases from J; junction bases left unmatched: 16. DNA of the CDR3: TGCGCCAGCAGCTGGACAGGGCGGTATCCGCTACTGGACTATGGCTACACCTTC. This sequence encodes CASSWTGRYPLLDYGYTF.

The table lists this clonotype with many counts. The DNA of the CDR3 is TGTGCCAGCAGGACGGCGCGCGGTAACTATGGCTACACCTTC. Residues: CASRTARGNYGYTF. The J gene is TRBJ1-2, the V gene TRBV2; D is unclear. Trimming stripped 6 bases from V and 1 base from J, with 12 bases between. Germline CDR1 and CDR2: SNHLY and FYNNEI. The CDR3 spans 14 residues. Filled out from reference TRBV2 and TRBJ1-2, the complete variable domain reads EPEVTQTPSHQVTQMGQEVILRCVPISNHLYFYWYRQILGQKVEFLVSFYNNEISEKSEIFDDQFSVERPDGSNFTLKIRSTKLEDSAMYFCASRTARGNYGYTFGSGTRLTVV.

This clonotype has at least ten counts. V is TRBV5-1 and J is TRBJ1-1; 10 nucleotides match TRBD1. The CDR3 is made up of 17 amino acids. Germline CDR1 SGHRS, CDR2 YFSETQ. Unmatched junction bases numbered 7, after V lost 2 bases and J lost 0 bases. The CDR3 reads CASSFSLTGGLNTEAFF. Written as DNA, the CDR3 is TGCGCCAGCAGCTTCTCGTTGACAGGGGGCCTGAACACTGAAGCTTTCTTT.

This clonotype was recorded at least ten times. CDR3 amino acids: CSVLGPTNTEAFF. The CDR3 DNA follows: TGCAGCGTCCTCGGACCGACGAACACTGAAGCTTTCTTT. This chain joins TRBV29-1 and TRBJ1-1; D gene uncertain. The CDR3 extends over 13 amino acids. V lost 6 bases and J lost 1, with 12 bases in between. Per the germline V gene, CDR1 is SQVTM and CDR2 is ANQGSEA.

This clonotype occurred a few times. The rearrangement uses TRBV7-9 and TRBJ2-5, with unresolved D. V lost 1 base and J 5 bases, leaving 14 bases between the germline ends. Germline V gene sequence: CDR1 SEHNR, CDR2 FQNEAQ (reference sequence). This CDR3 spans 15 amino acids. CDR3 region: CASSLVSRRSETQYF. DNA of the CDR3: TGTGCCAGCAGCTTAGTTAGCCGGCGAAGTGAGACCCAGTACTTC.

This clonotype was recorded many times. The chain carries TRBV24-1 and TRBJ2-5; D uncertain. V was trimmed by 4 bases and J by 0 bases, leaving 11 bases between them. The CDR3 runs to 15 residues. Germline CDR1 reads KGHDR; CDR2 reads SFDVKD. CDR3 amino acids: CATSEPDPYQETQYF. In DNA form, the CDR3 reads TGTGCCACCAGTGAACCCGACCCGTACCAAGAGACCCAGTACTTC.

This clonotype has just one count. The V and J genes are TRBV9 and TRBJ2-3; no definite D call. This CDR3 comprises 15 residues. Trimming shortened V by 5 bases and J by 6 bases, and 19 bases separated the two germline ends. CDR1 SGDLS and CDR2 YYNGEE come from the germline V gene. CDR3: CASSAPPMQQDTQYF. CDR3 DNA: TGTGCCAGCAGTGCACCCCCGATGCAGCAGGATACGCAGTATTTT.

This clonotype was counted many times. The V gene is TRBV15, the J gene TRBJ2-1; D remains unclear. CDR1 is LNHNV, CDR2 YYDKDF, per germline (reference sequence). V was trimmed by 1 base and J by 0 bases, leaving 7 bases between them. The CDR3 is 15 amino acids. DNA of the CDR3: TGTGCCACCAGCAGAGGACCGAGCTCCTACAATGAGCAGTTCTTC. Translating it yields CATSRGPSSYNEQFF.

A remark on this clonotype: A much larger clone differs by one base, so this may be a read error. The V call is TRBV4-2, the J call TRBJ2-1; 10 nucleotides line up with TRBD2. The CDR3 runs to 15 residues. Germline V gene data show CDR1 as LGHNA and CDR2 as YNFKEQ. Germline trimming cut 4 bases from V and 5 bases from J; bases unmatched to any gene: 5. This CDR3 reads CASSPRLAGDNEQFF. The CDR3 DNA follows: TGTGCCAGCAGCCCCCGGCTAGCGGGGGACAATGAGCAGTTCTTC.

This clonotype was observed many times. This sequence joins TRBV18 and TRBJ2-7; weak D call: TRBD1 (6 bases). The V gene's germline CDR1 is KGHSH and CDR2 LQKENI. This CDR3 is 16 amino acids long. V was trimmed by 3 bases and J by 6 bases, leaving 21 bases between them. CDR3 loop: CASSPPTGTSFREQYF. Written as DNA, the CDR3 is TGTGCCAGCTCACCGCCTACCGGGACATCTTTTCGCGAGCAGTACTTC. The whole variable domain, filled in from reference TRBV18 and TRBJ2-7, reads NAGVMQNPRHLVRRRGQEARLRCSPMKGHSHVYWYRQLPEEGLKFMVYLQKENIIDESGMPKERFSAEFPKEGPSILRIQQVVRGDSAAYFCASSPPTGTSFREQYFGPGTRLTVT.